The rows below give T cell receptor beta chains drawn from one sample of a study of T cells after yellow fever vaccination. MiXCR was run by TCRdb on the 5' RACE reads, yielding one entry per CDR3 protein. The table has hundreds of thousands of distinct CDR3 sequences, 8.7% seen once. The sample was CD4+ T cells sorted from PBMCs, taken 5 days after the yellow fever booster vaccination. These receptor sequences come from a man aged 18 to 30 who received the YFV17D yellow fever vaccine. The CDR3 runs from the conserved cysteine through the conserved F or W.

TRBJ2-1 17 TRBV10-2 CASSESERGCSYNEQFF
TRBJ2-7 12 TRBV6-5 CASSPTLGEQYF
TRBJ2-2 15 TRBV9 CASSPTVGSTGELFF
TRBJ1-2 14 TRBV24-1 CATSSRGRGYGYTF
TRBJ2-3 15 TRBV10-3 CAISDPGGSTDTQYF
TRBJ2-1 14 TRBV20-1 CSARAYRGYNEQFF
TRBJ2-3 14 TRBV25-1 CASSETGARDTQYF
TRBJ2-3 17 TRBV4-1 CASSQDRSRPGTDTQYF
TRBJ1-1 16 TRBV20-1 CSARAQGLGMNTEAFF
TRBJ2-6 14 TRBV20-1 CSARDRSGANVLTF
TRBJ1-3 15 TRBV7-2 CASSFQGTSGNTTYF
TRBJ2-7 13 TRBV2 CASSEAPSYEQYF
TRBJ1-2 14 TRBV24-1 CATSEPDRAYGYTF
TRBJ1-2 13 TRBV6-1 CASNRGDNYGYTF